This TCR beta chain was sequenced in a study of blood T cell repertoires in COVID-19. Clones were read by immunoSEQ multiplex PCR, and TCRdb kept only the in-frame ones, dropping some. The data show some 200,000 clones, 65% to 85% seen once. Germline lookup yields CDR1 MNHEY and CDR2 SVGAGI. The CDR3 sequence is 15 residues long. V gave up 4 bases and J gave up 0 bases; unmatched junction bases: 2. V gene TRBV6-5 combines with J gene TRBJ2-3; 9 positions agree with TRBD2. The material sequenced was PBMCs or T cells enriched from blood (not recorded which). This receptor was taken from a woman in her thirties or forties with acute COVID-19. The CDR3 loop is CASSLAGASTDTQYF. CDR3 DNA: TGTGCCAGCAGTTTAGCGGGGGCTAGCACAGATACGCAGTATTTT.